This T cell receptor (beta chain) stems from a study of blood T cell repertoires in COVID-19. About the research overall: Samples of COVID-19 (acute and convalescent) were obtained from the United States, Italy and Spain. In each case, the material was cDNA or gDNA derived from T cells, B-cell-depleted T cells, or PBMCs.

Cohorts were assigned according to the clinical history that participants reported. The germline gives CDR1 MNHEY, CDR2 SVGAGI. There are 14 residues in the CDR3. The V and J ends lost 6 bases and 4 bases respectively, with 15 bases between them. Authors' processing steps: For nucleated cells, counts were estimated from reference gene primer amplification. Sequencing was performed with immunoSEQ multiplex PCR; in TCRdb, only in-frame clones are kept and a portion is missing. The V and J calls and the clone size are those of that table, but D and trimming were determined from the DNA. Among 110,000 to 150,000 clones listed, 87% were seen once.

Sequenced sample: PBMCs or T cells enriched from blood (not recorded which). The chain employs TRBV6-5 and TRBJ2-5; a possible D gene is TRBD1 (6 bases). The receptor was isolated from a man in his 60s who had recovered from COVID-19. CDR3 nucleotide sequence: TGTGCCAGCAGAGCTTGGTTGACAGGAGAGACCCAGTACTTC. Protein sequence: CASRAWLTGETQYF.